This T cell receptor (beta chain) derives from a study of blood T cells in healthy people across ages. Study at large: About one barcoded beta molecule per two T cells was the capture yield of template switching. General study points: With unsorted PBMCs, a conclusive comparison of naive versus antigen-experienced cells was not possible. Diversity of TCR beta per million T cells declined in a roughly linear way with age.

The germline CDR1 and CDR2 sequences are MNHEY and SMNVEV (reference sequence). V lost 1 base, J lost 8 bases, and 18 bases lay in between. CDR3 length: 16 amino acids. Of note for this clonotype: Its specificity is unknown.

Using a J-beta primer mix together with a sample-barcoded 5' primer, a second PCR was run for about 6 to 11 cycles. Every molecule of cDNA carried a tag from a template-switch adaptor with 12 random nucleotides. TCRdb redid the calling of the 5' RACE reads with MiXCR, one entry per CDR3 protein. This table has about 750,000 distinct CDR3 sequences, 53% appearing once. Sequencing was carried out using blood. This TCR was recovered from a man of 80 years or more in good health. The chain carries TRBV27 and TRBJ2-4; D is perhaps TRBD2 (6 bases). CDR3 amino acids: CASSLFGRGGEDIQYF. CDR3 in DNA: TGTGCCAGCAGTTTATTCGGGCGGGGAGGCGAAGACATTCAGTACTTC.